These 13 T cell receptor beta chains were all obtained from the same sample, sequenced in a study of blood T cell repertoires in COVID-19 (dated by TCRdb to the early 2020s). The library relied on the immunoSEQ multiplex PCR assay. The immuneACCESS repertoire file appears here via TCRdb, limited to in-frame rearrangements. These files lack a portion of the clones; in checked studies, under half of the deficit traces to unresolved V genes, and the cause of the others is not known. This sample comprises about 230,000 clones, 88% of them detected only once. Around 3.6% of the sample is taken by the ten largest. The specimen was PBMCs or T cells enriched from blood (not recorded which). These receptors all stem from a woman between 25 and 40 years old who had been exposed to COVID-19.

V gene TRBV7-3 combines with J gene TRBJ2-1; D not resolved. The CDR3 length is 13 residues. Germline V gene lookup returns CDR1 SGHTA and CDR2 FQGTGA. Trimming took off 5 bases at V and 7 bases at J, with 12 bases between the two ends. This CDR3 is CASSPHRANEQFF. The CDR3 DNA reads TGTGCCAGCAGCCCCCATAGAGCTAATGAGCAGTTCTTC.

In DNA form, the CDR3 reads TGCGCCAGCAGCCAAGCTCGCGGAGGCCTAGGGCAGTACTTC. It specifies CASSQARGGLGQYF. The chain combines TRBV4-1 with TRBJ2-7; tentative D call: TRBD2 (5 bases). V lost 1 base, J lost 9 bases, and 16 bases lay in between. Germline lookup yields CDR1 MGHRA and CDR2 YSYEKL. There are 14 residues in the CDR3.

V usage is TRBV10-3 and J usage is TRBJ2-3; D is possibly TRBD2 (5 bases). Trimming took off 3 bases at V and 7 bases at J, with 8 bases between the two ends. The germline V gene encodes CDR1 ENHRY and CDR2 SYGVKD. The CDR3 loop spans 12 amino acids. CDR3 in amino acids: CAISDQRNTQYF. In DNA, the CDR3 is TGTGCCATCAGTGATCAGCGGAATACGCAGTATTTT.

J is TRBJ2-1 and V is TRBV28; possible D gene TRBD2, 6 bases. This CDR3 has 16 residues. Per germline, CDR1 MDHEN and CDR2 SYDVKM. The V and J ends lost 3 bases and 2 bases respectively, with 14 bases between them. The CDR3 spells CASSFEGSGAYNEQFF. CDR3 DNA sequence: TGTGCCAGCAGTTTCGAGGGGTCGGGAGCCTACAATGAGCAGTTCTTC.

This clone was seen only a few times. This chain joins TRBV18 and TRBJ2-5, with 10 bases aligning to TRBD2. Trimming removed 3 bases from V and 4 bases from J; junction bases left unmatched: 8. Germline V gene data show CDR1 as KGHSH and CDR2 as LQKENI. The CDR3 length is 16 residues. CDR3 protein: CASSPQRAGGLETQYF. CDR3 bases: TGTGCCAGCTCACCCCAGAGAGCGGGAGGGCTAGAGACCCAGTACTTC.

CDR3 bases: TGCAGCGTCTCTAGCGAGTTAGGGCAGTTCTTC. It encodes CSVSSELGQFF. This sequence joins TRBV29-1 and TRBJ2-1; D perhaps matches TRBD2 (6 bases). CDR1 and CDR2 from the germline V gene are SQVTM and ANQGSEA. With 6 bases removed from V and 12 bases from J, the gap between germline ends came to 15 bases. This CDR3 has 11 amino acids.

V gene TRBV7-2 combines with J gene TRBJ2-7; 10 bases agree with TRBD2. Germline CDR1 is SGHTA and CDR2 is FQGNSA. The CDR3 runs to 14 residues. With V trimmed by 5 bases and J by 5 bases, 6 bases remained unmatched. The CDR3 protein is CASSPLAGVHEQYF. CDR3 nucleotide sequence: TGTGCCAGCAGCCCGCTAGCGGGAGTTCACGAGCAGTACTTC.

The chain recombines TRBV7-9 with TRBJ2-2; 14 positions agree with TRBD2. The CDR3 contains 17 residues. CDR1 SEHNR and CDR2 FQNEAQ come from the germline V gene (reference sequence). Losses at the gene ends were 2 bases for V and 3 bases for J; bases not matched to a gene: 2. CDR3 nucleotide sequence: TGTGCCAGCAGCTTATCGGGACTAGCGGGAGACACCGGGGAGCTGTTTTTT. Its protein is CASSLSGLAGDTGELFF.

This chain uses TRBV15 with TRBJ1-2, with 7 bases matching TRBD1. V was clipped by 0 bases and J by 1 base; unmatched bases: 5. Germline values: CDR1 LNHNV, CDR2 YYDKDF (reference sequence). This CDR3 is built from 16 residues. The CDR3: CATSRDRPGGNYGYTF. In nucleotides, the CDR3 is TGTGCCACCAGCAGAGATCGTCCAGGGGGTAACTATGGCTACACCTTC.

The CDR3 region is CASTPRIGLLTEAFF. The CDR3 region has the DNA TGTGCCAGCACCCCCCGCATCGGTCTCCTCACTGAAGCTTTCTTT. This chain uses TRBV21-1 with TRBJ1-1. TRBV21-1 has pseudogene status. CDR3 length: 15 residues.

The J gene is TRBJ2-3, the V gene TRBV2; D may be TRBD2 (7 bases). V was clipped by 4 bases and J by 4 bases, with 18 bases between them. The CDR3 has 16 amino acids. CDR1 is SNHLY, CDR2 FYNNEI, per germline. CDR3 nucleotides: TGTGCCAGCAGTGGGGGGGGCGGGAAGAATGCAGATACGCAGTATTTT. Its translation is CASSGGGGKNADTQYF.

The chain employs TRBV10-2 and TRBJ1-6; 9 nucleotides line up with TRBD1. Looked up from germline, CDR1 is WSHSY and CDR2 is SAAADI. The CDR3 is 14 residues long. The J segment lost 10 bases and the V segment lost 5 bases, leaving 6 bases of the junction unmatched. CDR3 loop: CASSPDRGGSPLHF. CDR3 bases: TGCGCCAGCAGTCCGGACAGGGGAGGATCACCCCTCCACTTT.

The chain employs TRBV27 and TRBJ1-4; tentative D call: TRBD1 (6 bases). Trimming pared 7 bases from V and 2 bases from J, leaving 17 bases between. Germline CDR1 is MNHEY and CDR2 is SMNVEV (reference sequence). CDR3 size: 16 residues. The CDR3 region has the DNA TGTGCCAGCACCAAACGGGGGGCTGATACTAATGAAAAACTGTTTTTT. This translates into CASTKRGADTNEKLFF.